This is a list of T cell receptor beta chains from one sample in a study of blood T cell repertoires in COVID-19. Sequenced by immunoSEQ multiplex PCR; TCRdb stores in-frame clones only, minus some. This table has a few hundred thousand clones, under 90% appearing once. The sample was peripheral blood. The receptor set was obtained from a man younger than 45 with active or convalescent COVID-19. CDR3s include the opening cysteine and the closing phenylalanine or tryptophan. Each record gives: J gene, V gene, D gene, clone size, CDR3 protein, CDR3 DNA. The D gene is left open where the match is weak. Clone size, where shown, is once, few, many, or a class for clones that have expanded.

>TRBJ1-1|TRBV20-1|NA|NA
CSATSRLEGFF
TGCAGTGCTACAAGCAGGCTCGAGGGTTTCTTT
>TRBJ2-1|TRBV4-1|NA|once
CASSQTPGGYNEQFF
TGCGCCAGCAGCCAAACCCCCGGGGGCTACAATGAGCAGTTCTTC
>TRBJ1-4|TRBV18|NA|NA
CASSPPSATNEKLFF
TGTGCCAGCTCACCACCGTCGGCAACTAATGAAAAACTGTTTTTT
>TRBJ1-3|TRBV2|NA|few
CASIQGLQANTIYF
TGTGCCAGCATCCAGGGACTCCAGGCAAACACCATATATTTT
>TRBJ1-1|TRBV2|NA|few
CASVGNTEAFF
TGTGCCAGCGTCGGGAACACTGAAGCTTTCTTT
>TRBJ2-1|TRBV4-3|TRBD1|NA
CASSHRDRNNEQFF
TGCGCCAGCAGCCACCGGGACAGAAACAATGAGCAGTTCTTC
>TRBJ2-3|TRBV28|NA|NA
CASSLGGTYTDTQYF
TGTGCCAGCAGTTTAGGCGGGACCTACACAGATACGCAGTATTTT
>TRBJ1-5|TRBV28|NA|NA
CASRFGDSGFQPQHF
TGTGCCAGCAGATTTGGGGACTCAGGTTTCCAGCCCCAGCATTTT
>TRBJ1-1|TRBV19|TRBD1|once
CASSTDRVDTEAFF
TGTGCCAGTAGTACTGACAGGGTGGACACTGAAGCTTTCTTT
>TRBJ2-1|TRBV19|NA|NA
CASSIGAPVDEQFF
TGTGCCAGTAGTATAGGGGCCCCCGTCGATGAGCAGTTCTTC
>TRBJ2-4|TRBV24-1|TRBD1|NA
CATSDADTGGVNIQYF
TGTGCCACCAGTGATGCAGACACAGGGGGAGTTAACATTCAGTACTTC
>TRBJ2-1|TRBV3-1/TRBV3-2|TRBD2|once
CASSPGLAGALTFAYNEQFF
TGTGCCAGCAGCCCGGGACTAGCGGGGGCCCTAACCTTCGCCTACAATGAGCAGTTCTTC
>TRBJ2-1|TRBV2|TRBD1|NA
CASSRDSSSYNEQFF
TGTGCCAGCAGTCGGGACAGTTCCTCGTACAATGAGCAGTTCTTC
>TRBJ2-7|TRBV19|TRBD2|NA
CASSYRLAGYSYEQYF
TGTGCCAGTAGTTACCGACTAGCGGGTTACTCCTACGAGCAGTACTTC
>TRBJ1-6|TRBV5-1|NA|NA
CASSSTETNSPLHF
TGCGCCAGCAGCTCGACAGAGACAAATTCACCCCTCCACTTT
>TRBJ1-2|TRBV7-9|TRBD1|NA
CASSLDRGHGYTF
TGTGCCAGCAGCTTGGACAGGGGGCATGGCTACACCTTC
>TRBJ1-1|TRBV5-1|TRBD1|NA
CASSLVGQGMNTEAFF
TGCGCCAGCAGCTTGGTGGGACAGGGGATGAACACTGAAGCTTTCTTT
>TRBJ1-1|TRBV5-1|NA|NA
CASSSGGTEAFF
TGCGCCAGCAGCTCGGGGGGAACTGAAGCTTTCTTT
>TRBJ1-1|TRBV14|NA|NA
CASSQFDADPEAFF
TGTGCCAGCAGCCAATTCGACGCGGATCCTGAAGCTTTCTTT
>TRBJ1-2|TRBV28|NA|once
CASTPIGGKNGYTF
TGTGCCAGCACCCCTATCGGAGGGAAAAATGGCTACACCTTC
>TRBJ1-2|TRBV7-2|NA|NA
CASRGYNRVDGYTF
TGTGCCAGCAGGGGCTACAACAGGGTGGATGGCTACACCTTC
>TRBJ1-3|TRBV14|NA|few
CASSQAGAVSGNTIYF
TGTGCCAGCAGCCAGGCGGGGGCCGTCTCTGGAAACACCATATATTTT
>TRBJ2-3|TRBV6-5|NA|NA
CASRTTISTDTQYF
TGTGCCAGCCGGACTACCATAAGCACAGATACGCAGTATTTT
>TRBJ2-5|TRBV5-6|TRBD1|once
CASSLSGQGFQETQYF
TGTGCCAGCAGCTTATCGGGACAGGGCTTCCAAGAGACCCAGTACTTC
>TRBJ1-2|TRBV20-1|NA|NA
CSATENYGYTF
TGCAGTGCTACGGAGAACTATGGCTACACCTTC
>TRBJ2-5|TRBV7-2|NA|NA
CASSPQETQYF
TGTGCCAGCAGCCCACAAGAGACCCAGTACTTC
>TRBJ2-7|TRBV5-4|TRBD1|NA
CASSLAGTGNSYEQYF
TGTGCCAGCAGCTTGGCCGGGACAGGGAACTCCTACGAGCAGTACTTC
>TRBJ2-7|TRBV11-2|NA|NA
CASSRDSPLYEQYF
TGTGCCAGCAGCCGGGACTCGCCACTCTACGAGCAGTACTTC
>TRBJ1-3|TRBV4-1|NA|NA
CASSSYRFSGNTIYF
TGCGCCAGCAGCTCGTACAGGTTCTCTGGAAACACCATATATTTT
>TRBJ1-6|TRBV18|TRBD1|once
CASSPGDRALGSPLHF
TGTGCCAGCTCACCAGGGGACAGGGCATTAGGTTCACCCCTCCACTTT
>TRBJ2-1|TRBV30|NA|NA
CAWRVGTNNEQFF
TGTGCCTGGAGAGTTGGGACAAACAATGAGCAGTTCTTC
>TRBJ1-4|TRBV19|TRBD1|NA
CASSLRTGDEKLFF
TGTGCCAGTAGTCTACGGACAGGGGATGAAAAACTGTTTTTT
>TRBJ2-1|TRBV11-2|NA|NA
CASSPISEARSEQFF
TGTGCCAGCAGCCCAATTAGTGAGGCAAGGTCTGAGCAGTTCTTC
>TRBJ1-6|TRBV4-2|TRBD1|NA
CASSQDQQGPSYNSPLHF
TGTGCCAGCAGCCAAGATCAACAGGGGCCGAGCTATAATTCACCCCTCCACTTT
>TRBJ2-7|TRBV4-3|NA|NA
CASSQDAAGSSYEQYF
TGCGCCAGCAGCCAAGATGCGGCAGGGTCCTCCTACGAGCAGTACTTC
>TRBJ1-2|TRBV6-5|NA|few
CASSRGQEGAGYTF
TGTGCCAGCAGCCGCGGACAAGAAGGGGCTGGCTACACCTTC
>TRBJ1-5|TRBV6-6|NA|NA
CASSLPGGGPQHF
TGTGCCAGCAGTTTACCCGGCGGTGGGCCCCAGCATTTT
>TRBJ2-1|TRBV5-1|TRBD2|NA
CASSLDSGSSYNEQFF
TGCGCCAGCAGCTTGGATAGCGGGAGCTCCTACAATGAGCAGTTCTTC
>TRBJ1-2|TRBV2|NA|NA
CASSQDNYGYTF
TGTGCCAGCTCTCAGGATAACTATGGCTACACCTTC
>TRBJ1-1|TRBV5-1|TRBD1|NA
CASSLASGTGNTEAFF
TGCGCCAGCAGCTTGGCCTCGGGGACAGGGAACACTGAAGCTTTCTTT
>TRBJ1-3|TRBV15|NA|NA
CATSKGEQNSGNTIYF
TGTGCCACCAGCAAGGGGGAGCAGAACTCTGGAAACACCATATATTTT
>TRBJ1-4|TRBV28|NA|NA
CASRPRQAGKEKLFF
TGTGCCAGCAGGCCTAGACAGGCAGGGAAAGAAAAACTGTTTTTT
>TRBJ1-5|TRBV4-3|NA|NA
CASSQETGRNQPQHF
TGCGCCAGCAGCCAAGAGACAGGCCGCAATCAGCCCCAGCATTTT
>TRBJ1-4|TRBV18|NA|NA
CASSLFDRNEKLFF
TGTGCCAGCTCACTATTCGACAGAAATGAAAAACTGTTTTTT
>TRBJ1-6|TRBV2|NA|once
CASSNQGSSYNSPLHF
TGTGCCAGCAGTAACCAAGGGAGCTCCTATAATTCACCCCTCCACTTT
>TRBJ1-4|TRBV15|NA|NA
CATSGGRAGNEKLFF
TGTGCCACCAGCGGCGGACGGGCGGGTAATGAAAAACTGTTTTTT
>TRBJ1-6|TRBV7-2|NA|NA
CASSGGRNLPLHF
TGTGCCAGCAGCGGAGGACGGAATTTACCCCTCCACTTT
>TRBJ1-4|TRBV13|TRBD1|NA
CASSLAYDRGGEKLFF
TGTGCCAGCAGCTTAGCCTACGACAGAGGGGGCGAAAAACTGTTTTTT
>TRBJ1-5|TRBV21-1|NA|NA
CASSVPGQGYQPQHF
TGTGCCAGCAGCGTCCCGGGACAGGGTTATCAGCCCCAGCATTTT
>TRBJ2-5|TRBV7-8|NA|NA
CASSLALQQSQETQYF
TGTGCCAGCAGCTTAGCGTTACAGCAAAGTCAAGAGACCCAGTACTTC
>TRBJ2-4|TRBV20-1|NA|NA
CSARGRNIQYF
TGCAGTGCTAGGGGGCGGAACATTCAGTACTTC